This T cell receptor (beta chain) was identified in a study of PD-L1 blockade in urothelial cancer. Overall study context: After treatment start, blood was analyzed at 3 weeks (second dose) and at 6 weeks. There were a median of around 140,000 T cells in blood samples. Study-wide findings and caveats: Patients who had durable benefit saw their tumor-associated blood clones expand more at 3 weeks.

Profiled with immunoSEQ multiplex PCR; TCRdb holds only in-frame clones, not every one. The table records about 95,000 clones, 90% of them present only once. Losses at the gene ends were 6 bases for V and 2 bases for J; bases not matched to a gene: 8. Germline CDR1 and CDR2: SQVTM and ANQGSEA. The CDR3 totals 15 residues. This clone was detected once. The antigen is not known. As for time point: pretreatment peripheral blood. Sequenced material: PBMCs, taken around atezolizumab (anti-PD-L1) treatment. The clonotype originates from a man in his fifties or sixties with urothelial cancer. The chain links TRBV29-1 to TRBJ2-1; 9 nucleotides line up with TRBD1. The CDR3 sequence: CSVRPTGGAYNEQFF. CDR3 DNA: TGCAGCGTACGCCCGACAGGGGGAGCCTACAATGAGCAGTTCTTC.